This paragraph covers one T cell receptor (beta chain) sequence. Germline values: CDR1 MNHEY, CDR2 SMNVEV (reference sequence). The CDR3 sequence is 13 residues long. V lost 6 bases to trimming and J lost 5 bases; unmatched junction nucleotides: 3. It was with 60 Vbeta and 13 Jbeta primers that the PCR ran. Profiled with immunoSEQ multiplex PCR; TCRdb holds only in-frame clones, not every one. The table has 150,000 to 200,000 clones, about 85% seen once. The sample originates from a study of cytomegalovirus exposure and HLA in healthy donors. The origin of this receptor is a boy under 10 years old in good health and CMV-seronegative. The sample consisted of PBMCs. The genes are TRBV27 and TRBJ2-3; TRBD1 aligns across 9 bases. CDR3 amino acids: CASSLDRGDTQYF. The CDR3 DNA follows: TGTGCCAGCAGCTTGGACAGGGGAGATACGCAGTATTTT.